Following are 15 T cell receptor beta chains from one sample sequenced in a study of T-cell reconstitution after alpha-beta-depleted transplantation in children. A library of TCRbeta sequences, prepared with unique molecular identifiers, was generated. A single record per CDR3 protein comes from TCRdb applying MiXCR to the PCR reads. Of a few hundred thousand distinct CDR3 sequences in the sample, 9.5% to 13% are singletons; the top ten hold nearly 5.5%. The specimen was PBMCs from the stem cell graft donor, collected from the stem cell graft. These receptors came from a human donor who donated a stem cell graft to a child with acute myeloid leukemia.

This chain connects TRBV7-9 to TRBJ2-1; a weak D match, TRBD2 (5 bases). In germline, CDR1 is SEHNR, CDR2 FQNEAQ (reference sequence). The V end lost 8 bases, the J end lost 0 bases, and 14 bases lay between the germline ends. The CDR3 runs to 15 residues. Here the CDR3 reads CASGSSGISYNEQFF. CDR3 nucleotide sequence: TGTGCCAGCGGGAGCTCCGGGATCTCCTACAATGAGCAGTTCTTC.

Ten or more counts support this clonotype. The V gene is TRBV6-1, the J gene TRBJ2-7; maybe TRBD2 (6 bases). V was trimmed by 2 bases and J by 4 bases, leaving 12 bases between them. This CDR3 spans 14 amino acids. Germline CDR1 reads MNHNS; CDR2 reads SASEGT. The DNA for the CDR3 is TGTGCCAGCAGTGAAAGAGGGACTGGTTACGAGCAGTACGTC. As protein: CASSERGTGYEQYV.

The CDR3 protein is CASRPVGLRETQYF. The CDR3 DNA reads TGTGCCAGCCGACCGGTTGGTCTAAGGGAGACCCAGTACTTC. The chain carries TRBV12-3 or TRBV12-4 and TRBJ2-5, with unresolved D. The V end was cut by 8 bases, the J end by 5 bases, with 18 bases between. The length of the CDR3 is 14 residues.

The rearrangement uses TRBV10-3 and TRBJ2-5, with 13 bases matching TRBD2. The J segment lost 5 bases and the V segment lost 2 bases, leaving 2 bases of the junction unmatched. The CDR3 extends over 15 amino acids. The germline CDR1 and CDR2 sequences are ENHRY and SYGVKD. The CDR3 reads CAISEGLAGDETQYF. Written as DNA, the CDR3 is TGTGCCATCAGTGAGGGACTAGCGGGAGACGAGACCCAGTACTTC.

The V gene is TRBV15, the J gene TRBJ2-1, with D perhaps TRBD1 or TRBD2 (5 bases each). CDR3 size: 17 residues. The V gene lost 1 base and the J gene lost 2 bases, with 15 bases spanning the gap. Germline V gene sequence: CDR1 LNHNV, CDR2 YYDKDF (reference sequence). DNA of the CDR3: TGTGCCACCAGCAGAGCACCCGGGACCGTTACCTACAATGAGCAGTTCTTC. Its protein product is CATSRAPGTVTYNEQFF. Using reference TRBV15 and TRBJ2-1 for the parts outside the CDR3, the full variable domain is DAMVIQNPRYQVTQFGKPVTLSCSQTLNHNVMYWYQQKSSQAPKLLFHYYDKDFNNEADTPDNFQSRRPNTSFCFLDIRSPGLGDTAMYLCATSRAPGTVTYNEQFFGPGTRLTVL.

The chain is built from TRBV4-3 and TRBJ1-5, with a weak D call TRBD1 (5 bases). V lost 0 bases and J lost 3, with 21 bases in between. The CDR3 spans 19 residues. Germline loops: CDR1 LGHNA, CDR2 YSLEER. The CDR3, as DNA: TGCGCCAGCAGCCAAGACCTCCCGGACACGGAAAAGTCCAATCAGCCCCAGCATTTT. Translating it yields CASSQDLPDTEKSNQPQHF.

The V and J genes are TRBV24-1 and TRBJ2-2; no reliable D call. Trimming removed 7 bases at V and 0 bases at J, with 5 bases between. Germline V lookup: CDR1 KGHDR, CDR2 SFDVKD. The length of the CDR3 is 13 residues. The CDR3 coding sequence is TGTGCCACCAGGGCGTCGAACACCGGGGAGCTGTTTTTT. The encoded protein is CATRASNTGELFF.

CDR3 sequence: CSARGQNTGELFF. CDR3 DNA: TGCAGTGCTAGAGGACAGAACACCGGGGAGCTGTTTTTT. The chain links TRBV20-1 to TRBJ2-2, with D unresolved. The germline V gene encodes CDR1 DFQATT and CDR2 SNEGSKA (reference sequence). CDR3 size: 13 residues. V dropped 1 base and J dropped 1 base, with 4 bases sitting between them.

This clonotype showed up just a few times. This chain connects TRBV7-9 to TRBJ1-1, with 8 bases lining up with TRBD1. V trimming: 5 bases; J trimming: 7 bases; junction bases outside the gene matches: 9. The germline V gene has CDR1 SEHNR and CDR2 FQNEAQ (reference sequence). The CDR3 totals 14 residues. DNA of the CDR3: TGTGCCAGCAGCCTTGGACAGGGACACGGTGAAGCTTTCTTT. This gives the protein CASSLGQGHGEAFF.

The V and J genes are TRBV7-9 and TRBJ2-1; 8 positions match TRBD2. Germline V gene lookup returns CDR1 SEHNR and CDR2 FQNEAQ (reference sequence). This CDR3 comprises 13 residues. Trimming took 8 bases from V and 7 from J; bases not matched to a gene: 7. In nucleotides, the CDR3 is TGTGCCAGCGACTCTCCGGGGGGGAATGAGCAGTTCTTC. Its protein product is CASDSPGGNEQFF.

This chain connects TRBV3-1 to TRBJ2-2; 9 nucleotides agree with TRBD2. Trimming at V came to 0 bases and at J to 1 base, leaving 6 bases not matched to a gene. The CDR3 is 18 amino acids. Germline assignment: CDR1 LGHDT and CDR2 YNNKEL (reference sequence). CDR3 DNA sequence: TGTGCCAGCAGCCAAGATGGGGGACTAGCAGTGAACACCGGGGAGCTGTTTTTT. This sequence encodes CASSQDGGLAVNTGELFF.

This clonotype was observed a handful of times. The CDR3 DNA follows: TGTGCCATCAGTGAGACTACTAGCGGGGGGGCCAATGAGCAGTTCTTC. As protein: CAISETTSGGANEQFF. The chain recombines TRBV10-3 with TRBJ2-1; 13 bases are shared with TRBD2. Trimming cost V 2 bases and J 6 bases; bases outside gene matches: 4. Germline-derived CDR1 and CDR2 are ENHRY and SYGVKD. This CDR3 has 16 residues.

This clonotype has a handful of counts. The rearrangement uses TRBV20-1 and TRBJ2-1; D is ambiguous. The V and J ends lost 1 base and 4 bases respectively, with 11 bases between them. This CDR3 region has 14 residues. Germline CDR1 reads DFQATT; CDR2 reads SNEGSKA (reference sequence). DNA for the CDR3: TGCAGTGCTAGAGGCCCGGGCGATTACAATGAGCAGTTCTTC. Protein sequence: CSARGPGDYNEQFF.

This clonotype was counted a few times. The CDR3 DNA is TGTGCCCGGTGGGCGCCAAGCACAGATACGCAGTATTTT. The encoded protein is CARWAPSTDTQYF. The genes are TRBV30 and TRBJ2-3; D is uncertain. V lost 8 bases and J lost 0, with 12 bases in between. This CDR3 comprises 13 residues. Germline loops: CDR1 GTSNPN, CDR2 SVGIG (reference sequence).

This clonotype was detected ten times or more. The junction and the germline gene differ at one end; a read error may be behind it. DNA of the CDR3: TGTGCCAGCAGCTTAGGGCTGAACACCGGGGAGCTGTTTTTT. As protein: CASSLGLNTGELFF. This chain joins TRBV5-1 and TRBJ2-2; D call uncertain. Germline V gene sequence: CDR1 SGHRS, CDR2 YFSETQ. The CDR3 runs 14 residues.